These T cell receptor beta chains were read from a single sample in a study of blood T cell repertoires in COVID-19. The data were produced by immunoSEQ multiplex PCR, yet TCRdb's version contains in-frame clones alone and is incomplete. This sample has approximately 270,000 clones, with roughly nine tenths found just once. Source material: peripheral blood. The receptors come from a man between 40 and 49 years old with active or convalescent COVID-19. CDR3s include the opening cysteine and the closing phenylalanine or tryptophan. A D gene is named only where the DNA matches it firmly. The size field is filled for only some rows; it gives once, few, many or a size class.

d_call	v_call	j_call	clone_size	cdr3_aa	cdr3_nt
TRBD2	TRBV27	TRBJ2-2	-	CASRLAGGPVGELFF	TGTGCCAGCAGGCTAGCGGGGGGGCCTGTCGGGGAGCTGTTTTTT
TRBD1	TRBV29-1	TRBJ1-1	once	CSVLQGAGNTEAFF	TGCAGCGTTCTCCAGGGGGCGGGGAACACTGAAGCTTTCTTT
-	TRBV6-5	TRBJ2-4	-	CASHKGAGNIQYF	TGTGCCAGCCACAAAGGGGCAGGGAACATTCAGTACTTC
-	TRBV28	TRBJ1-2	-	CASIPGPWRAGYTF	TGTGCCAGCATCCCTGGCCCATGGAGGGCGGGCTACACCTTC
-	TRBV5-1	TRBJ1-1	-	CASSFGAVNTEAFF	TGCGCCAGCAGCTTCGGAGCGGTGAACACTGAAGCTTTCTTT
TRBD1	TRBV14	TRBJ2-2	-	CASSLLQGAPGELFF	TGTGCCAGCAGCCTACTACAGGGGGCACCCGGGGAGCTGTTTTTT
-	TRBV4-2	TRBJ2-1	-	CASSQDGGAGLNEQFF	TGTGCCAGCAGCCAAGATGGGGGGGCCGGTTTGAATGAGCAGTTCTTC
TRBD2	TRBV24-1	TRBJ2-5	-	CATGGGGQETQYF	TGTGCCACCGGGGGCGGGGGGCAAGAGACCCAGTACTTC
-	TRBV19	TRBJ1-2	-	CASRRGGNSYNYGYTF	TGTGCCAGTCGAAGGGGGGGCAACTCTTATAACTATGGCTACACCTTC
-	TRBV5-1	TRBJ2-5	-	CASSLAGAEETQYF	TGCGCCAGCAGCTTGGCTGGGGCAGAAGAGACCCAGTACTTC
-	TRBV28	TRBJ1-1	-	CASSFGETEAFF	TGTGCCAGCAGTTTTGGAGAGACTGAAGCTTTCTTT
TRBD1	TRBV7-9	TRBJ2-2	once	CASRHPGTGITGELFF	TGTGCCAGCAGACACCCGGGGACAGGGATCACCGGGGAGCTGTTTTTT
-	TRBV6-5	TRBJ1-5	-	CASSYERDQPQHF	TGTGCCAGCAGTTACGAGCGGGATCAGCCCCAGCATTTT
-	TRBV6-5	TRBJ2-1	once	CASSTDRSYNEQFF	TGTGCCAGCAGCACTGACAGATCCTACAATGAGCAGTTCTTC
TRBD1	TRBV2	TRBJ1-2	-	CASRAETGAYGYTF	TGTGCCAGCCGAGCCGAGACAGGGGCCTATGGCTACACCTTC
TRBD1	TRBV19	TRBJ1-5	-	CASSKRDRGGNQPQHF	TGTGCCAGTAGTAAACGTGACAGGGGAGGCAATCAGCCCCAGCATTTT
-	TRBV7-9	TRBJ1-3	-	CASSRWDSNSGNTIYF	TGTGCCAGCAGCCGCTGGGACTCCAACTCTGGAAACACCATATATTTT
-	TRBV2	TRBJ2-1	-	CASSWAVSYNEQFF	TGTGCCAGCAGTTGGGCAGTCTCCTACAATGAGCAGTTCTTC
TRBD2	TRBV30	TRBJ2-3	-	CAWSPWTSGVTSTDTQYF	TGTGCCTGGAGTCCTTGGACTAGCGGAGTTACTAGCACAGATACGCAGTATTTT
-	TRBV27	TRBJ2-2	few	CASTSLGGNTGELFF	TGTGCCAGCACCTCTTTAGGAGGGAACACCGGGGAGCTGTTTTTT
-	TRBV19	TRBJ1-5	-	CASSIRSAPNQPQHF	TGTGCCAGTAGTATCCGGTCAGCGCCTAATCAGCCCCAGCATTTT
-	TRBV28	TRBJ1-2	-	CASSFPLRDLSGGGYTF	TGTGCCAGCAGTTTTCCCCTCCGGGACCTATCCGGGGGGGGCTACACCTTC
-	TRBV19	TRBJ2-3	-	CASSPKSTRFSTDTQYF	TGTGCCAGTAGTCCAAAGTCAACTAGGTTCAGCACAGATACGCAGTATTTT